This TCR beta chain was found in a study of control samples from healthy donors and cancer patients. Only in-frame clones appear in the TCRdb table, and some are missing; sequencing was by immunoSEQ multiplex PCR. This table holds around 250,000 clones, about 80% found once. V was trimmed by 0 bases and J by 6 bases, leaving 12 bases between them. In germline, CDR1 is SGHNT, CDR2 YYREEE (reference sequence). The CDR3 contains 14 residues. The sequenced sample was PBMCs. The V call is TRBV5-4, the J call TRBJ1-2, with a possible D match to TRBD1 (5 bases). The receptor was derived from a woman aged 60-75 years with lung cancer. The CDR3 here is CASSLAGGVDGYTF. Here the CDR3 DNA reads TGTGCCAGCAGCTTGGCCGGGGGGGTCGATGGCTACACCTTC.